This TCR beta chain was retrieved from a study of T cell repertoires in cytomegalovirus infection. Whole-study context: Shared public TCR beta signatures pointed to both CMV infection and a matching HLA type.

Study outcomes and limitations: Predominance within the ex vivo response was attributable to HLA-C-restricted CMV-specific TCR beta clonotypes.

Germline loops: CDR1 SGHRS, CDR2 YFSETQ. The CDR3 consists of 15 residues. The junction had 3 bases not matched to a gene; V was cut back by 5 bases and J by 4 bases. Each CDR3 protein is one row after TCRdb ran MiXCR on the reads. This sample yields roughly 230,000 distinct CDR3 sequences, of which approximately 15% are seen a single time; approximately 51% belongs to the top ten. This clonotype was seen a few times. The antigen remains unidentified. The rearrangement links TRBV5-1 to TRBJ2-1; TRBD2 agrees at 13 bases. Sequences were obtained from CD8+ T cells from PBMCs. This clonotype was obtained from a human donor in good health (CMV status not recorded). Some clones in this sample may be carry-over from other donors' samples. DNA for the CDR3: TGCGCCAGCAGGGGGACTAGCGGGGATTACAATGAGCAGTTCTTC. Encoded protein: CASRGTSGDYNEQFF.